These T cell receptor beta chains were read from a single sample in a study of shared T cell receptors in the human thymus. Measured with immunoSEQ multiplex PCR; TCRdb has only the in-frame clones, and not every one. Among 720,000 or so clones, approximately 85% were seen once, and the ten largest hold roughly 0.01%. This same sample was also taken into another study, of human thymus T cells.

Material for sequencing was thymocytes. Source of these receptors: a girl under two years old with a congenital heart defect. Both conserved end residues are part of each CDR3. The D gene is left open where the match is weak. A row's size may be missing; if present it is once, few, many or a size class.

V gene,clone size,D gene,J gene,CDR3 DNA,CDR3 protein
TRBV7-9,-,TRBD2,TRBJ2-7,TGTGCCAGCAGCCCGTCCCGGCTAGCGGGCACCTACGAGCAGTACTTC,CASSPSRLAGTYEQYF
TRBV6-5,few,-,TRBJ1-5,TGTGCCAGCAGAACGGGGAGACCCAATCAGCCCCAGCATTTT,CASRTGRPNQPQHF
TRBV6-1,-,-,TRBJ1-5,TGTGCCAGCTGGATCAGGGAGGACAGCAATCAGCCCCAGCATTTT,CASWIREDSNQPQHF
TRBV11-3,-,TRBD2,TRBJ2-1,TGTGCCAGCAGCAGGGGACTAGCGGGCAATTTTTCCTACAATGAGCAGTTCTTC,CASSRGLAGNFSYNEQFF
TRBV10-2,-,TRBD1,TRBJ1-1,TGCGCCAGCAGTGTGGTCAGGGGGCTGTTTCTTTTCACTGAAGCTTTCTTT,CASSVVRGLFLFTEAFF
TRBV19,-,-,TRBJ1-6,TGTGCCAGTAGTATAGATCGGAGCGGGGGTAATTCACCCCTCCACTTT,CASSIDRSGGNSPLHF
TRBV27,-,-,TRBJ1-1,TGTGCCAGCAGTTTAAGCAGGGTGGGCACTGAAGCTTTCTTT,CASSLSRVGTEAFF
TRBV5-1,-,TRBD1,TRBJ1-1,TGCGCCAGCAGCTTGGCCAGGACAGGAGGGGCTGAAGCTTTCTTT,CASSLARTGGAEAFF
TRBV19,-,-,TRBJ1-5,TGTGCCAGTAGTATACTCGGGGGGCCGAGGCGTCAGCCCCAGCATTTT,CASSILGGPRRQPQHF
TRBV13,-,TRBD2,TRBJ2-1,TGTGCCAGCAGCTACCCGGGACTAGGTGAGCAGTTCTTC,CASSYPGLGEQFF
TRBV6-5,-,-,TRBJ2-1,TGTGCCAGCAGTTACTCACTGGGGCCCCTGAATGAGCAGTTCTTC,CASSYSLGPLNEQFF
TRBV7-9,few,-,TRBJ1-1,TGTGCCAGCAGCTCAGGGATAGAAGCTTTCTTT,CASSSGIEAFF
TRBV5-4,-,-,TRBJ1-6,TGTGCCAGCAGCTTGTTTAGGGGGACAACTAATTCACCCCTCCACTTT,CASSLFRGTTNSPLHF
TRBV19,-,-,TRBJ2-6,TGTGCCAGTAGCAGCTCTGGGGCCAACGTCCTGACTTTC,CASSSSGANVLTF
TRBV9,once,-,TRBJ2-6,TGTGCCAGCAGCGTAGATTGGTTACCTCCCAGCTCTGGGGCCAACGTCCTGACTTTC,CASSVDWLPPSSGANVLTF
TRBV27,once,TRBD1,TRBJ1-2,TGTGCCAGCAGTTTATCGGGCAGGGGGTATGGCTACACCTTC,CASSLSGRGYGYTF
TRBV6-5,-,-,TRBJ2-1,TGTGCCAGCAGTTACGGTAGTTCCTACAATGAGCAGTTCTTC,CASSYGSSYNEQFF
TRBV7-2,-,TRBD1,TRBJ1-1,TGTGCCAGCAGCTTAGCCGAACCCGACAGGGGCCCCGGCGAAGCTTTCTTT,CASSLAEPDRGPGEAFF
TRBV9,-,-,TRBJ2-1,TGTGCCAGCAGCGAGGGGGTTGGGCGGGCTCCTTACAATGAGCAGTTCTTC,CASSEGVGRAPYNEQFF
TRBV25-1,-,-,TRBJ1-1,TGTGCCAGCATTGGTTGGCCGATCAGAGGTGAAGCTTTCTTT,CASIGWPIRGEAFF
TRBV6-5,-,-,TRBJ1-2,TGTGCCAGCAGTTCTAACGCCAATGGCTACACCTTC,CASSSNANGYTF
TRBV25-1,-,TRBD2,TRBJ2-7,TGTGCCAGCAGTGAATTCTTCGCGCGGGGGAACCCCTACGAGCAGTACTTC,CASSEFFARGNPYEQYF
TRBV10-3,-,TRBD1,TRBJ1-1,TGTGCCATCAGGCCCACACACCGGGACAGCACCCAGAACACTGAAGCTTTCTTT,CAIRPTHRDSTQNTEAFF
TRBV7-9,-,TRBD1,TRBJ2-2,TGTGCCACGATGAATGAGGGACAGCGATCCCATTTCAGGGCCGGGGAGCTGTTTTTT,CATMNEGQRSHFRAGELFF
TRBV7-2,-,-,TRBJ2-7,TGTGCCAGCAGCCCCAGCGCGGGAAGGGGGCCGAACGAGCAGTACTTC,CASSPSAGRGPNEQYF
TRBV29-1,-,TRBD1,TRBJ1-1,TGCAGCGTAGCTATACAGGGGCACATGAACACTGAAGCTTTCTTT,CSVAIQGHMNTEAFF
TRBV5-6,-,-,TRBJ1-1,TGTGCCAGCAGCTCGTCCCGTATGAACACTGAAGCTTTCTTT,CASSSSRMNTEAFF
TRBV11-2,-,-,TRBJ1-2,TGTGCCAGCAGCTCTTCCAGGTTAAACTGGTACTATGGCTACACCTTC,CASSSSRLNWYYGYTF
TRBV5-1,-,TRBD1,TRBJ2-7,TGCGCCAGCAACGGGACAGGACGCGACGAGCAGTACTTC,CASNGTGRDEQYF
TRBV4-1,-,-,TRBJ1-5,TGCGCCAGCAGCCTATCCAGCGGGAAGGAATTCAATCAGCCCCAGCATTTT,CASSLSSGKEFNQPQHF
TRBV14,-,-,TRBJ1-1,TGTGCCAGCAGCCAAGGTGGGGCCACTGAAGCTTTCTTT,CASSQGGATEAFF
TRBV10-3,-,-,TRBJ1-2,TGTGCCATCCAAGAGAGGACAGACTATGGCTACACCTTC,CAIQERTDYGYTF
TRBV29-1,-,TRBD2,TRBJ2-7,TGCAGCGTTACCTTAGGGGAGGGCGAGCAGTACTTC,CSVTLGEGEQYF
TRBV9,-,-,TRBJ2-7,TGTGCCAGCAGCGTAGGGGCATCCGAGCAGTACTTC,CASSVGASEQYF
TRBV5-1,-,TRBD1,TRBJ2-7,TGCGCCAGCAGCTTGTTGCAGGGGGCGTTGTTAGGCGATTTTTACGGGCCCAAGGTGGTCGAGCAGTACTTC,CASSLLQGALLGDFYGPKVVEQYF
TRBV6-1,-,TRBD2,TRBJ2-2,TGTGCCAGCAGTGAAGCCGGGACTAGTTCGATCCTCGGGGAGCTGTTTTTT,CASSEAGTSSILGELFF
TRBV11-2,-,TRBD2,TRBJ2-2,TGTGCCAGCAGCTTTTCCAATAGCGGGGTTACACACACCGGGGAGCTGTTTTTT,CASSFSNSGVTHTGELFF
TRBV5-8,once,-,TRBJ1-2,TGTGCCAGCAGCTTGCAAGCGCCGGTGGAGGACCCCCGAGCCCCGAATGGCTACACCTTC,CASSLQAPVEDPRAPNGYTF
TRBV28,once,-,TRBJ1-6,TGTGCCAGCATGGGGGGATCACCCCTCCACTTT,CASMGGSPLHF
TRBV5-4,-,TRBD1,TRBJ1-4,TGTGCCAGCAGCTTGGACAGGGGGCTGGATGAAAAACTGTTTTTT,CASSLDRGLDEKLFF
TRBV4-1,-,-,TRBJ1-5,TGCGCCAGCAGCCATTTCAGTGGGCCCCATGCTCAGCCCCAGCATTTT,CASSHFSGPHAQPQHF
TRBV5-6,-,TRBD1,TRBJ1-2,TGTGCCAGCAGCTTGGGCAGGGGGAACTATGGCTACACCTTC,CASSLGRGNYGYTF
TRBV2,-,-,TRBJ1-5,TGTGCCAGCAGTGTAAGGGTCGGAGGGAATCAGCCCCAGCATTTT,CASSVRVGGNQPQHF
TRBV10-3,-,-,TRBJ2-3,TGTGCCATCAGTGAGGCGAAACCCACAGATACGCAGTATTTT,CAISEAKPTDTQYF